The rows below give T cell receptor beta chains drawn from one sample of a study of TIL therapy for anti-PD-1-resistant metastatic lung cancer. Here immunoSEQ multiplex PCR was the method, and the copy in TCRdb shows in-frame clones only, minus some. Here the sample spans about 52,000 clones, about 80% being singletons. This material consisted of blood, taken at baseline. The source of these receptors is a woman aged 25-85 years with non-small cell lung cancer. The CDR3 runs from the conserved cysteine through the conserved F or W. Fields, in order: V gene, CDR3 length, J gene, CDR3 protein.

TRBV6-1	17	TRBJ1-5	CASSGFGTGVYNQPQHF
TRBV19	15	TRBJ1-3	CASNSVTFSGNTIYF
TRBV11-2	16	TRBJ2-5	CASSAELAGRGETQYF
TRBV29-1	14	TRBJ2-5	CSVVPGQGWETQYF
TRBV5-6	17	TRBJ2-4	CASSSGGGALAKNIQYF
TRBV7-2	12	TRBJ2-1	CASRTRVHEQFF
TRBV5-4	17	TRBJ1-2	CASSLGRTGMDDYGYTF
TRBV7-6	14	TRBJ2-2	CASGRQGKAGELFF
TRBV28	15	TRBJ2-1	CASSLIGAFYNEQFF
TRBV29-1	14	TRBJ2-1	CSVEGDRVYNEQFF
TRBV15	13	TRBJ2-1	CATSRAPGEGLFF